The 10 T cell receptor beta chains reported below all come from one sample, sequenced in a study of blood T cells in healthy people across ages. Combining a sample-barcoded 5' primer with a J-beta primer mix, a second PCR ran for 7 to 11 cycles. TCRdb ran MiXCR on the 5' RACE reads and lists one entry per CDR3 protein. The sample lists fewer than 950,000 distinct CDR3 sequences, about 55% seen once, with roughly 37% in the top ten. Sequenced: blood. These receptors were collected from a man older than 75 in good health.

This clonotype was picked up one time. This may stem from a read error, because a much larger clone lies one nucleotide away. The chain links TRBV20-1 to TRBJ2-7; 11 bases agree with TRBD2. This CDR3 spans 13 amino acids. The V segment lost 5 bases and the J segment 5 bases; nucleotides outside the gene matches: 5. Germline lookup yields CDR1 DFQATT and CDR2 SNEGSKA (reference sequence). The CDR3 here is CSAFSGGAHEQYF. DNA of the CDR3: TGCAGTGCTTTTAGCGGGGGGGCCCACGAGCAGTACTTC.

This clonotype was detected many times. The chain recombines TRBV7-9 with TRBJ2-1; D may be TRBD1 (6 bases). V was trimmed by 3 bases and J by 6 bases, leaving 12 bases between them. CDR3 length: 14 residues. CDR1 is SEHNR and CDR2 is FQNEAQ in the germline V gene (reference sequence). Here the CDR3 reads CASSFRGLSNEQFF. The CDR3 nucleotides read TGTGCCAGCAGCTTCAGGGGCCTAAGCAATGAGCAGTTCTTC.

The rearrangement links TRBV6-6 to TRBJ1-1; possibly TRBD1 for D (5 bases). The V gene's germline CDR1 is MNHNY and CDR2 SVGAGI (reference sequence). CDR3 size: 15 residues. V was cut by 0 bases and J by 0 bases, with 8 bases left in between. CDR3 in DNA: TGTGCCAGCAGTTACTCAGGGGAAGTGAACACTGAAGCTTTCTTT. It translates to CASSYSGEVNTEAFF.

The chain links TRBV24-1 to TRBJ2-5; D remains ambiguous. CDR1 and CDR2 (germline): KGHDR, SFDVKD. The CDR3 is 13 residues long. V lost 4 bases and J lost 1, with 6 bases in between. The CDR3 DNA is TGTGCCACCAGTGACCCCAGCCAAGAGACCCAGTACTTC. Its protein product is CATSDPSQETQYF.

The chain employs TRBV20-1 and TRBJ2-1, with 7 bases fitting TRBD1. V dropped 3 bases and J dropped 6; count of bases not matched to a gene: 5. The CDR3 extends over 13 amino acids. In germline, CDR1 is DFQATT, CDR2 SNEGSKA (reference sequence). Here the CDR3 reads CSASMTGRNEQFF. The CDR3 DNA reads TGCAGTGCTAGCATGACAGGGCGCAATGAGCAGTTCTTC.

The chain recombines TRBV12-3 or TRBV12-4 with TRBJ2-6; TRBD2 might be the D (5 bases). Trimming pared 5 bases from V and 3 bases from J, leaving 23 bases between. There are 19 residues in the CDR3. This CDR3 reads CASSRADVWLAVGANVLTF. The DNA for the CDR3 is TGTGCCAGCAGTCGAGCGGATGTATGGCTAGCTGTTGGGGCCAACGTCCTGACTTTC.

The rearrangement joins TRBV3-1 to TRBJ2-7, with D hard to call. The V gene's germline CDR1 is LGHDT and CDR2 YNNKEL (reference sequence). Trimming stripped 2 bases from V and 0 bases from J, with 8 bases between. The CDR3 extends over 14 amino acids. In DNA form, the CDR3 reads TGTGCCAGCAGCCAAACCGGAAGCTCCTACGAGCAGTACTTC. It codes for CASSQTGSSYEQYF.

This clonotype was seen a few times. The V and J genes are TRBV7-2 and TRBJ2-1; the match to TRBD2 covers 7 bases. Germline CDR1 and CDR2: SGHTA and FQGNSA. The CDR3 spans 15 residues. The J segment lost 5 bases and the V segment lost 2 bases, leaving 6 bases of the junction unmatched. The CDR3 nucleotides read TGTGCCAGCAGCTTATGGGGGAGGGCCGACAATGAGCAGTTCTTC. The encoded protein is CASSLWGRADNEQFF.

The rearrangement links TRBV7-3 to TRBJ2-7; 9 nucleotides agree with TRBD1. Germline CDR1 SGHTA, CDR2 FQGTGA. The CDR3 length is 16 residues. V trimming: 0 bases; J trimming: 5 bases; junction bases outside the gene matches: 8. Here the CDR3 reads CASSLTRGQGTHEQYF. CDR3 bases: TGTGCCAGCAGCTTAACCAGGGGACAGGGTACCCACGAGCAGTACTTC. Drawing the rest from reference TRBV7-3 and TRBJ2-7, the complete variable domain is GAGVSQTPSNKVTEKGKYVELRCDPISGHTALYWYRQSLGQGPEFLIYFQGTGAADDSGLPNDRFFAVRPEGSVSTLKIQRTERGDSAVYLCASSLTRGQGTHEQYFGPGTRLTVT.

V gene TRBV29-1 combines with J gene TRBJ1-2; TRBD1 is a possible D gene (5 bases). Germline V CDR1 and CDR2: SQVTM, ANQGSEA. V was trimmed by 5 bases and J by 5 bases, leaving 15 bases between them. The CDR3 runs 13 residues. The CDR3 sequence: CSVITGLDYGYTF. The CDR3 DNA sequence: TGCAGCGTTATAACAGGCTTGGATTATGGCTACACCTTC.